The T cell receptor beta chain under discussion was sequenced for a study of T cell repertoires in cytomegalovirus infection. Across the whole study: Public TCR beta signatures indicated both CMV infection and matching HLA type. Whole-study results and caveats: HLA-C-restricted CMV-specific TCR beta clonotypes were dominant in the ex vivo response. Cumulative frequency of public TCR beta families picked out carriers of CMV plus the relevant HLA.

V shed 3 bases and J 7 bases; nucleotides not matched to a gene: 16. CDR1 KGHDR and CDR2 SFDVKD come from the germline V gene. CDR3 length equals 18 residues. TCRdb reanalysed the reads using MiXCR and keeps one entry per CDR3 protein. The sample consists of approximately 500,000 distinct CDR3 sequences, 11% of them appearing once. Comment on this clonotype: Its specificity is not known.

This sequence joins TRBV24-1 and TRBJ2-1, with 8 bases identical to TRBD2. The TCR comes from a human donor in good health (CMV status not recorded). Some clones in this sample may be carry-over from other donors' samples. Sample: PBMCs. This CDR3 reads CATSDPNPLAGLWNEQFF. CDR3 coding DNA: TGTGCCACCAGTGATCCGAACCCCCTAGCGGGCTTGTGGAATGAGCAGTTCTTC.